This T cell receptor beta chain was sequenced for a study of memory CD4+ T cells and cytomegalovirus serostatus. Study at large: Of the healthy Belgian adults, 8 to 10 were CMV seropositive and more than 20 seronegative.

After removal of 9 bases from V and 5 bases from J, the junction contained 5 bases not matched to a gene. The germline CDR1 and CDR2 sequences are SGHTA and FQGTGA. The CDR3 runs to 12 residues. Regarding this clone: The antigen is not known.

General study findings and limits: Suggested: most of the CMV-linked TCR signature lies in CD4+ memory cells. Each of 67 CMV-associated TCRbeta sequences occurred in one to five individuals.

In the authors' methods: Out-of-frame sequences were removed, leaving about 2.2 million distinct TCRbeta sequences. Data came from immunoSEQ multiplex PCR; TCRdb stores just in-frame clones and leaves some out. V and J calls and clone size follow that table, whereas D and trimming were derived from the DNA. There are tens of thousands of clones in the sample; over 65% occur only once, and approximately 1.8% lies in the top ten. The sort gate was single viable CD3+CD4+CD8-CD45RO+ cells for memory CD4+ T cells. Sequencing was done on a sample of memory CD4+ T cells from blood. This chain connects TRBV7-3 to TRBJ2-7; 9 positions agree with TRBD1. This clonotype was sampled from an adult in good health and CMV-seronegative. In nucleotides, the CDR3 is TGTGCCAGAGGGACAGGGATAGACGAGCAGTACTTC. This translates into CARGTGIDEQYF.